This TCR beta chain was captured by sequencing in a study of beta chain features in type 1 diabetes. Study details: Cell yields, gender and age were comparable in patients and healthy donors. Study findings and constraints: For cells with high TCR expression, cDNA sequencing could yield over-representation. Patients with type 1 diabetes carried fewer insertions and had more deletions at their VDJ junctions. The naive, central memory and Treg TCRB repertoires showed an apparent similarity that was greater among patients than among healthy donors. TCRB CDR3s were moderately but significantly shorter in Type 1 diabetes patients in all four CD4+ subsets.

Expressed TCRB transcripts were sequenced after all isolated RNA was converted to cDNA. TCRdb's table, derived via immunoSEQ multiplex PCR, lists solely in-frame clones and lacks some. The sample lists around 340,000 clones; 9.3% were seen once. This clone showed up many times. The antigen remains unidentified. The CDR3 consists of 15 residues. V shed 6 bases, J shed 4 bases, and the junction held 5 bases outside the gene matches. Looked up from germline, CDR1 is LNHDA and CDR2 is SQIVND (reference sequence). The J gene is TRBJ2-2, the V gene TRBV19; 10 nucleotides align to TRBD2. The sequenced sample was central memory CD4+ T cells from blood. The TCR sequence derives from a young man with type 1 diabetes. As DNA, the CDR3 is TGTGCCAGTAGCCCTAGCGGGGGCGGCACCGGGGAGCTGTTTTTT. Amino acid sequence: CASSPSGGGTGELFF.